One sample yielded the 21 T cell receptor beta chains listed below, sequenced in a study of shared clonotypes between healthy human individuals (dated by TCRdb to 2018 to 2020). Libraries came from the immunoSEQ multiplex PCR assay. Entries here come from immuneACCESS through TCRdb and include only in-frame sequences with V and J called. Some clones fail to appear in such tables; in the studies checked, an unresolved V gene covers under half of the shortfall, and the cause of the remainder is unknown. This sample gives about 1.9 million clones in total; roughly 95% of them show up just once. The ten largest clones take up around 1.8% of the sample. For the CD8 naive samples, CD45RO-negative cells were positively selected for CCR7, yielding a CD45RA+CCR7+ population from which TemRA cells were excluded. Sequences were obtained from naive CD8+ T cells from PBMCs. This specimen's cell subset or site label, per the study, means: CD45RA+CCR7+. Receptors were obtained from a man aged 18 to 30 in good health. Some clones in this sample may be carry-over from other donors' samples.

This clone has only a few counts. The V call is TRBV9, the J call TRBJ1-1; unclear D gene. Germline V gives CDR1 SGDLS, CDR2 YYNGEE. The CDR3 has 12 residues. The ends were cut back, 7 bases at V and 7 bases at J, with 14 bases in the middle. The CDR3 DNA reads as TGTGCCAGCGGGGAATTGGCGGGTGAAGCTTTCTTT. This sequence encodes CASGELAGEAFF.

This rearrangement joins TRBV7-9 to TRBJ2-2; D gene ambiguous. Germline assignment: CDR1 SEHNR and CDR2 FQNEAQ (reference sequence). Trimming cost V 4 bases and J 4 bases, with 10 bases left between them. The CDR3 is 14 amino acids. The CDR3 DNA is TGTGCCAGCAGCTCGCCAATCGGCACCGGGGAGCTGTTTTTT. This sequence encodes CASSSPIGTGELFF.

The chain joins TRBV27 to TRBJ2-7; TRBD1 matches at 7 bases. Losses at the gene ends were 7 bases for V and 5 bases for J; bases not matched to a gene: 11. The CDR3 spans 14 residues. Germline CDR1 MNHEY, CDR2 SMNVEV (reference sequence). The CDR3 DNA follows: TGTGCCAGCAAGGGGACAGACCCTGGGGACGAGCAGTACTTC. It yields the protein CASKGTDPGDEQYF.

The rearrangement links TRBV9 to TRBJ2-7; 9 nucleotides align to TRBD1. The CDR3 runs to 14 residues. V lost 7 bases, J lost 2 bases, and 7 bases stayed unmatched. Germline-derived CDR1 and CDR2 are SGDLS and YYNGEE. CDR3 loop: CASGPGQGTYEQYF. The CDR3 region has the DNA TGTGCCAGCGGACCGGGACAGGGTACCTACGAGCAGTACTTC. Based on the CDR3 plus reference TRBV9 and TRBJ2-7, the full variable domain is DSGVTQTPKHLITATGQRVTLRCSPRSGDLSVYWYQQSLDQGLQFLIQYYNGEERAKGNILERFSAQQFPDLHSELNLSSLELGDSALYFCASGPGQGTYEQYFGPGTRLTVT.

CDR3 sequence reads: CASMITAGVSDTQYF. The DNA for the CDR3 is TGTGCCAGCATGATCACAGCGGGAGTGTCAGATACGCAGTATTTT. The rearrangement links TRBV28 to TRBJ2-3, with 8 bases identical to TRBD2. V shed 7 bases, J shed 4 bases, and the junction held 10 bases outside the gene matches. CDR3 size: 15 residues. Germline values: CDR1 MDHEN, CDR2 SYDVKM.

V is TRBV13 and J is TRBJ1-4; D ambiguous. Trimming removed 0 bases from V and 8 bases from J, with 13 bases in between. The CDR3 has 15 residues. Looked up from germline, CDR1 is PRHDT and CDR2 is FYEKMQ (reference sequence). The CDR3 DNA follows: TGTGCCAGCAGCTTAGGCCCTAAACCCGGCGAAAAACTGTTTTTT. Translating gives CASSLGPKPGEKLFF.

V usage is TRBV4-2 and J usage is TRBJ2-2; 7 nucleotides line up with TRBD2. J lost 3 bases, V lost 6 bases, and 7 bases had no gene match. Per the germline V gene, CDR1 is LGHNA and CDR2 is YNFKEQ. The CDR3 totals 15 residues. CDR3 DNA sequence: TGTGCCAGCAGGGAGGGGCTAGCGGACACCGGGGAGCTGTTTTTT. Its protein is CASREGLADTGELFF.

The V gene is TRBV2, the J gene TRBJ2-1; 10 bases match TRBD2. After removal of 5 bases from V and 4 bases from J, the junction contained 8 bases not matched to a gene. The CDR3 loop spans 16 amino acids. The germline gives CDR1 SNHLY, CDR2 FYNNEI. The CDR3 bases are TGTGCCAGCAGTCCACCGGGACTAGCGACATACAATGAGCAGTTCTTC. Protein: CASSPPGLATYNEQFF.

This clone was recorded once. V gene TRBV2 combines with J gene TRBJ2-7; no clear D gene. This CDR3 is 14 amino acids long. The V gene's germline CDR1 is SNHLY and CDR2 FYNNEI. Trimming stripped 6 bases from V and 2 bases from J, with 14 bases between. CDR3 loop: CASRVPGWTYEQYF. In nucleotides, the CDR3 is TGTGCCAGCAGAGTACCGGGTTGGACCTACGAGCAGTACTTC.

The CDR3 region has the DNA TGTGCCAGCAGACCACTAGCGGGTAGGGGCACCGGGGAGCTGTTTTTT. Translation gives CASRPLAGRGTGELFF. The chain recombines TRBV2 with TRBJ2-2, with 9 bases fitting TRBD2. V lost 6 bases, J lost 4 bases, and 9 bases stayed unmatched. CDR1 and CDR2 (germline): SNHLY, FYNNEI. The CDR3 totals 16 residues.

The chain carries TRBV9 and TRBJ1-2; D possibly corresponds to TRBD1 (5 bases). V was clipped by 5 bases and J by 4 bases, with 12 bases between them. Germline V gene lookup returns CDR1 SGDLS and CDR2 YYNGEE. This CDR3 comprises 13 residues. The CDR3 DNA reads TGTGCCAGCAGATCAGGGTCGGTCTATGGCTACACCTTC. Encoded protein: CASRSGSVYGYTF.

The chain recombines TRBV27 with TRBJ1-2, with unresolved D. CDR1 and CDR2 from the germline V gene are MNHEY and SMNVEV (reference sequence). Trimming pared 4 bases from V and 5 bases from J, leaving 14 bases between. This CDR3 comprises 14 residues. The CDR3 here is CASSSRPDGYGYTF. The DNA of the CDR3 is TGTGCCAGCAGTTCCCGTCCGGACGGGTATGGCTACACCTTC.

The CDR3 sequence: CASSLDRAPYEQYF. The DNA for the CDR3 is TGCGCCAGCAGCTTGGACAGGGCCCCCTACGAGCAGTACTTC. The chain combines TRBV5-1 with TRBJ2-7, with D perhaps TRBD1 (6 bases). Germline V gene data show CDR1 as SGHRS and CDR2 as YFSETQ. V lost 0 bases and J 2 bases, leaving 9 bases between the germline ends. The CDR3 runs 14 residues.

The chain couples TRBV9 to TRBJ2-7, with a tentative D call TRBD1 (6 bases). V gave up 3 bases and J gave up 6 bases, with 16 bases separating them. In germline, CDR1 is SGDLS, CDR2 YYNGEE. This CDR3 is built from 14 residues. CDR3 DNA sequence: TGTGCCAGCAGCGCCGGGACGAGAGGGGGCGAGCAGTACTTC. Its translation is CASSAGTRGGEQYF.

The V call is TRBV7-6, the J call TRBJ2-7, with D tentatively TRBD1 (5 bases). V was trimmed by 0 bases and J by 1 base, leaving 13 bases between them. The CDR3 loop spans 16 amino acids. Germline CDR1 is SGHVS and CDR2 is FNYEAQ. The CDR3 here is CASSLARDRPSYEQYF. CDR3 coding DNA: TGTGCCAGCAGCTTAGCGCGAGACAGACCTTCCTACGAGCAGTACTTC. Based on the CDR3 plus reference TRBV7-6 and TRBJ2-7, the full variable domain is GAGVSQSPRYKVTKRGQDVALRCDPISGHVSLYWYRQALGQGPEFLTYFNYEAQQDKSGLPNDRFSAERPEGSISTLTIQRTEQRDSAMYRCASSLARDRPSYEQYFGPGTRLTVT.

CDR3 coding DNA: TGTGCCAGCAGCCAGCAGACTAGCGGGAGGCGAGAGTACTTC. Its translation is CASSQQTSGRREYF. This chain links TRBV4-2 with TRBJ2-7, with 13 positions matching TRBD2. V was clipped by 3 bases and J by 11 bases; unmatched bases: 7. CDR3 length equals 14 residues. Germline V gene data show CDR1 as LGHNA and CDR2 as YNFKEQ.

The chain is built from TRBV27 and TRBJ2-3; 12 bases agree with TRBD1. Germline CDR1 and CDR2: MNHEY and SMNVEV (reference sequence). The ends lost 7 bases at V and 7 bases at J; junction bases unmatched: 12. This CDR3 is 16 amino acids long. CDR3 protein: CASTDLGTGGVHTQYF. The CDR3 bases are TGTGCCAGCACCGACCTTGGGACAGGGGGCGTTCATACGCAGTATTTT.

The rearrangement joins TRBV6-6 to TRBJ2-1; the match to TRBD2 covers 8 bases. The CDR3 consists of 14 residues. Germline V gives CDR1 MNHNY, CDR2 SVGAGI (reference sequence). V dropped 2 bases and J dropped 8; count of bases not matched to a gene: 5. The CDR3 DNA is TGTGCCAGCAGTTACCTGAGCGGGAGCGATGAGCAGTTCTTC. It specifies CASSYLSGSDEQFF.

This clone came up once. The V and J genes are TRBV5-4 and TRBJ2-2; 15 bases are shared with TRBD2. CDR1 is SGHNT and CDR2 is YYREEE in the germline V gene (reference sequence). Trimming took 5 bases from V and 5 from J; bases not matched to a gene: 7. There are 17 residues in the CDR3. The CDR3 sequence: CASRLGLAGGPTGELFF. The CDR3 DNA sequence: TGTGCCAGCAGACTTGGACTAGCGGGAGGGCCGACCGGGGAGCTGTTTTTT.

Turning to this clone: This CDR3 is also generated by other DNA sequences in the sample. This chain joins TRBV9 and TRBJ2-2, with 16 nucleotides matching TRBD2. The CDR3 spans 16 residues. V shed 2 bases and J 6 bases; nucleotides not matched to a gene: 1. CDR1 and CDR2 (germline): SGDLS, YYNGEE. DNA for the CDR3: TGTGCCAGCAGCGTCGGGACTAGCGGGAGGGCCGGGGAGCTGTTTTTT. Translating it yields CASSVGTSGRAGELFF. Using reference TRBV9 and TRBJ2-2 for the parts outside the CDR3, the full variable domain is DSGVTQTPKHLITATGQRVTLRCSPRSGDLSVYWYQQSLDQGLQFLIQYYNGEERAKGNILERFSAQQFPDLHSELNLSSLELGDSALYFCASSVGTSGRAGELFFGEGSRLTVL.

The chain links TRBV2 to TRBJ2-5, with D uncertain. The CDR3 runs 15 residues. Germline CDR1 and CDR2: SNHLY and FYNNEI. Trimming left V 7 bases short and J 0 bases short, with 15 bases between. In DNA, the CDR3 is TGTGCCAGCAATCCCCGCCTAGGACACCAAGAGACCCAGTACTTC. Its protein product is CASNPRLGHQETQYF. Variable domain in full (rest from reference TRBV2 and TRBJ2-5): EPEVTQTPSHQVTQMGQEVILRCVPISNHLYFYWYRQILGQKVEFLVSFYNNEISEKSEIFDDQFSVERPDGSNFTLKIRSTKLEDSAMYFCASNPRLGHQETQYFGPGTRLLVL.